This entry is about one T cell receptor beta chain. Its specificity is unknown. The time point: baseline pretreatment blood. Treatment of the sample: 15 Gy SBRT to primary tumor, nephrectomy 4 weeks later. The tumor was a clear cell renal cell carcinoma. Germline V lookup: CDR1 SEHNR, CDR2 FQNEAQ (reference sequence). The CDR3 length is 15 residues. J was trimmed by 4 bases and V by 7 bases; bases with no gene match: 9. The sample originates from a study of radiation and T cells in renal cell carcinoma. Across the study: Nephrectomy followed 15 Gy stereotactic body radiation by 4 weeks. Study results and limitations: In blood, top tumor clones expanded by 2 weeks, shrinking by 4.

Repertoires were generated with immunoSEQ multiplex PCR, while TCRdb's copy carries only in-frame clones and drops some. The sample has about 130,000 clones; around 80% are singletons. Sequencing used blood, obtained from a patient whose treatment included radiotherapy and nephrectomy. The chain recombines TRBV7-9 with TRBJ2-2, with TRBD1 matching 7 bases. This receptor was taken from an older woman with renal cell carcinoma. The CDR3 DNA sequence: TGTGCCAGCATTGCCGACAGGGTCGGCACCGGGGAGCTGTTTTTT. Translation gives CASIADRVGTGELFF.